Here is one T cell receptor beta chain with its context. This table comes from immunoSEQ multiplex PCR, and its TCRdb copy is limited to in-frame clones, with some not included. The sample shows 40,000 to 60,000 clones, around 93% of them seen only once. This record comes from a study of T cell changes during pregnancy in multiple sclerosis. The specimen was CD8+ T cells from peripheral blood mononuclear cells, collected in the second trimester of pregnancy. This TCR was recovered from a female donor with multiple sclerosis, enrolled in a pregnancy study.

The CDR3 DNA reads as TGTGCCAGTACCGACCAGGGGGTTTCCTATAATTCACCCCTCCACTTT. This gives the protein CASTDQGVSYNSPLHF. The genes are TRBV2 and TRBJ1-6, with TRBD1 identical over 7 bases. The CDR3 loop spans 16 amino acids. Looked up from germline, CDR1 is SNHLY and CDR2 is FYNNEI. After removal of 9 bases from V and 1 base from J, the junction contained 9 bases not matched to a gene.